This T cell receptor beta chain was sequenced for a study of naive and memory T cell subsets. Both TRBC1 and TRBC2 were covered by a beta constant-region primer of two equimolar oligonucleotides. Nested alpha and beta constant-region primers with the SP2 primer drove four PCR rounds on ligated cDNA. TCRdb re-derived calls from the UMI-ligation and nested PCR reads in MiXCR, one entry per CDR3 protein. The sample holds 130,000 or so distinct CDR3 sequences, 35% to 40% seen once. CDR1 is SGHDT, CDR2 YYEEEE, per germline. The CDR3 length is 19 residues. V was clipped by 1 base and J by 1 base, with 18 bases between them.

Sample: central memory CD4+ T cells from blood. This clonotype was sampled from a human donor in good health. The genes are TRBV5-6 and TRBJ2-6, with a weak D call TRBD1 (5 bases). CDR3 in DNA: TGTGCCAGCAGCTTGACCGGGTATGGGGCCCAGTCTGGGGCCAACGTCCTGACTTTC. This encodes CASSLTGYGAQSGANVLTF.